The TCR beta chain under discussion was sequenced for a study of T cell responses to AZD1222 COVID-19 vaccine (dated by TCRdb to about 2021). In the study overall: AZD1222 recipients given second doses at about 4 weeks or at about 12 weeks were pooled, since spike-specific TCR depth and breadth were not found to differ between the two schedules. TCR sequencing was performed for over 230 trial participants, of whom approximately 200 were given two doses of AZD1222 and around 25 were given two doses of MenACWY control vaccine. Trial participants were enrolled into age subgroups of 18-55, 56-69 and 70-plus years, which contained approximately 150, 28 and 58 TCR-sequenced participants, respectively. The study at large found these results: Because no day 14 peak-response samples were available, the repertoires could be characterized only after the peak T cell response. In the small 56-69-year group, the increase in depth fell short of significance, most likely because of low power. After two AZD1222 doses, spike-specific TCR breadth and depth were significantly higher than at day 0 and than in MenACWY recipients. CD4 TCRs associated with the vaccine covered the entire spike protein, and the dominant responses were in regions 160-218 and 743-854. Only five or six AZD1222 recipients were SARS-CoV-2 seropositive at baseline, limiting conclusions about previously exposed vaccinees. Reportedly, almost half of the unique spike-specific TCRs recognized epitopes lying outside the regions that are mutated in the B.1.351 and B.1.1.7 variants. Participants were mostly white British, with more females than males. The authors suggested clonal diversity may have been underestimated.

In regard to this clone: It has no known antigen specificity. No per-base quality is available; no much larger clone lies one base away.

The CDR3 regions of human TCRbeta chains were analyzed by immunosequencing. In the authors' own workflow: TCRs in the repertoires were matched against a reference library of SARS-CoV-2-specific TCRs that had been generated with the MIRA antigen-specificity platform. Breadth was defined as the fraction of unique TCRs that were SARS-CoV-2-associated, and depth was defined as the fraction of total T cells that were SARS-CoV-2-associated. Each spike-specific TCR was assigned to its reactive spike region and to a CD4 or CD8 class using the MIRA data. Log10-transformed breadth and depth values were compared by one-way ANOVA with Sidak's multiple comparisons tests. TCRdb took over this immuneACCESS table, retaining in-frame rearrangements with V and J assigned. Such tables are incomplete; in checked studies, under half of the missing clones stem from an unresolved V gene, and the remainder is unexplained. Clonal size and the V and J genes are those of that table, whereas D and trimming came from the DNA. A total of around 140,000 clones appear in this sample, around 89% of them only once. Under 3.5% of the sample rests with the top ten.

The time point tag for this specimen amounts to: baseline before first vaccination. The vaccinee samples were drawn from two UK trials, COV001 and COV002, one of which was a single-blind randomized controlled phase 2/3 trial testing AZD1222 (ChAdOx1 nCoV-19) in healthy adults. For TCRbeta chain sequencing, PBMC samples from trial participants were taken at day 0 and at day 28 after the second dose. The germline V gene encodes CDR1 LGHDT and CDR2 YNNKEL (reference sequence). Its CDR3 holds 16 amino acids, cysteine through phenylalanine. CDR3 DNA is the only sequence kept; it has 48 bases, read in frame from the first base. Deletion took 5 bases off V and 1 base off J, with a span of 14 bases between the germline ends.

This receptor was identified in an adult in good health. Sequencing used peripheral blood, obtained on day 0 of AZD1222 vaccination. The V and J segments used are TRBV3-1 (or the pseudogene TRBV3-2) and TRBJ1-4; the D gene is unclear. The base sequence is TGTGCCAGCAGCTCACAGTACGTTTTAACTAATGAAAAACTGTTTTTT. It translates as CASSSQYVLTNEKLFF.